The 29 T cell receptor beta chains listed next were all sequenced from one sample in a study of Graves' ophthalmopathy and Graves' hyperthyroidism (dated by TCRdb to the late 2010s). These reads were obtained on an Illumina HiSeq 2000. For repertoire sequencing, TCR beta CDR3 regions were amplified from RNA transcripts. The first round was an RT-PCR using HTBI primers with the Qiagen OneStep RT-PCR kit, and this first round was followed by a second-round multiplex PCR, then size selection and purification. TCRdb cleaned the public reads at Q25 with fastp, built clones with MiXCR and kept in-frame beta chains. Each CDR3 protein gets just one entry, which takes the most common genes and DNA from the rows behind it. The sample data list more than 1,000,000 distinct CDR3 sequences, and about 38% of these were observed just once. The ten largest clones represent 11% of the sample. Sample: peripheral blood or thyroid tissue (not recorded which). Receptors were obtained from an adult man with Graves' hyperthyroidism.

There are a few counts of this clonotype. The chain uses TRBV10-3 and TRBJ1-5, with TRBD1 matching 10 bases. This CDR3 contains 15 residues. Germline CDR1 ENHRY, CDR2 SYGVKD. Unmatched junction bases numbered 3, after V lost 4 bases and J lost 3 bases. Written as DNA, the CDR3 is TGTGCCATCAGTGGGACAGGGGGGAACAATCAGCCCCAGCATTTT. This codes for CAISGTGGNNQPQHF.

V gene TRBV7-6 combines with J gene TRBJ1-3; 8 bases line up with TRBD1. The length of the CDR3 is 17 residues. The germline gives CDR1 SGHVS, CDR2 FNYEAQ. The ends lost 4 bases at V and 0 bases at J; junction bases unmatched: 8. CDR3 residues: CASSSGTGDFSGNTIYF. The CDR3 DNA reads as TGTGCCAGCAGCTCCGGGACAGGAGATTTCTCTGGAAACACCATATATTTT.

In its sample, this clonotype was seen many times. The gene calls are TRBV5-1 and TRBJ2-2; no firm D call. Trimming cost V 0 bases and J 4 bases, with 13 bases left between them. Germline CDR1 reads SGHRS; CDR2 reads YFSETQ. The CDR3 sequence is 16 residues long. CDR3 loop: CASSLAGGVTTGELFF. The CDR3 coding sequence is TGCGCCAGCAGCTTGGCCGGCGGAGTAACCACCGGGGAGCTGTTTTTT.

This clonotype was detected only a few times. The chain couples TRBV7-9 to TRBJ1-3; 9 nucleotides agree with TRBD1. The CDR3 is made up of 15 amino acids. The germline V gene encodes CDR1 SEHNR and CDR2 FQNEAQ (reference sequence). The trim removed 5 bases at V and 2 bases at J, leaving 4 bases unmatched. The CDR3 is CASSPGTGTGNTIYF. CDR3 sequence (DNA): TGTGCCAGCAGCCCCGGGACAGGGACTGGAAACACCATATATTTT.

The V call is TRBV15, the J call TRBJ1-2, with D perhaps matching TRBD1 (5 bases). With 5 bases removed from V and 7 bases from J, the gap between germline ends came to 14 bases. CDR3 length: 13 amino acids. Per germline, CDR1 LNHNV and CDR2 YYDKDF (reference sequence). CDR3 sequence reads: CATSRAKGSGYTF. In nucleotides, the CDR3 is TGTGCCACCAGCCGAGCTAAGGGGTCTGGCTACACCTTC.

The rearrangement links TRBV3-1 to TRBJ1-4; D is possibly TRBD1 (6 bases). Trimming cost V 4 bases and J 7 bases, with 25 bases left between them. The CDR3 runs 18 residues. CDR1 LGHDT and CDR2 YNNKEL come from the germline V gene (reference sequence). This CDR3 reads CASSPVVGRGVIGEKLFF. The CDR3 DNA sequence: TGTGCCAGCAGCCCAGTTGTGGGCAGGGGAGTAATCGGTGAAAAACTGTTTTTT.

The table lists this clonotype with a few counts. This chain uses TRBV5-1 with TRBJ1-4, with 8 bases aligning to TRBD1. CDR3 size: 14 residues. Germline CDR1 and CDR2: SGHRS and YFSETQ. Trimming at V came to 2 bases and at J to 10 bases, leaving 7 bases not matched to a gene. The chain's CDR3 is CASSFGQGQAKLFF. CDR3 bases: TGCGCCAGCAGCTTTGGACAGGGTCAGGCAAAACTGTTTTTT.

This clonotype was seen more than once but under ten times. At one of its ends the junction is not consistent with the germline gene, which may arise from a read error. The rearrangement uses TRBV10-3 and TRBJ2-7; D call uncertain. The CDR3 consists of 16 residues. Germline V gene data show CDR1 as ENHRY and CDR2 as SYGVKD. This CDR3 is CASSYSTTGLGHEQYF. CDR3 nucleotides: TGTGCCAGCAGTTACTCGACGACCGGGCTCGGCCACGAGCAGTACTTC.

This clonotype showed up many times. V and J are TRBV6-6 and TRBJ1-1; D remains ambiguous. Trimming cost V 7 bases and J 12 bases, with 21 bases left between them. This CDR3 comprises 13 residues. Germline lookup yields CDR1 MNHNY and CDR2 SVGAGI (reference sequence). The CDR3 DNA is TGTGCCAGCACCCCTACCGAGAGGGCGGTGACTTTCTTT. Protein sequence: CASTPTERAVTFF.

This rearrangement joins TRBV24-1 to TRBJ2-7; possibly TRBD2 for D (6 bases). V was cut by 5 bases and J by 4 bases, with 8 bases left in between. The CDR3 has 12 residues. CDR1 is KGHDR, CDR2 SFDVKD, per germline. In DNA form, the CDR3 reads TGTGCCACCAGTGGGGGGGAATACGAGCAGTACTTC. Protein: CATSGGEYEQYF.

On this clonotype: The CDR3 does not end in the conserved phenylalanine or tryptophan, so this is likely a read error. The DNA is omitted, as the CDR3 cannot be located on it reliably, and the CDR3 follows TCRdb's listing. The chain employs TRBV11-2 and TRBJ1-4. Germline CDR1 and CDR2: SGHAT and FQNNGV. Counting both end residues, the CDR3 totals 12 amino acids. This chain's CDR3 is CASSLGWQGKGS.

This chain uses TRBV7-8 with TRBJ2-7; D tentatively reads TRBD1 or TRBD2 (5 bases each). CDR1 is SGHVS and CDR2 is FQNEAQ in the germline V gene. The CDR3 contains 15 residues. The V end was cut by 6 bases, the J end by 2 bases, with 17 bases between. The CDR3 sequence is CASRSGTAGTYEQYF. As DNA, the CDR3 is TGTGCCAGCAGGTCTGGGACGGCCGGGACCTACGAGCAGTACTTC.

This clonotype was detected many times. The CDR3 DNA sequence: TGCGCCAGCAGCCAAGGACCTTTTAACTATGGCTACACCTTC. It is translated as CASSQGPFNYGYTF. The chain uses TRBV4-3 and TRBJ1-2; D is unclear. CDR3 length equals 14 residues. Trimming pared 1 base from V and 1 base from J, leaving 7 bases between. Germline loops: CDR1 LGHNA, CDR2 YSLEER.

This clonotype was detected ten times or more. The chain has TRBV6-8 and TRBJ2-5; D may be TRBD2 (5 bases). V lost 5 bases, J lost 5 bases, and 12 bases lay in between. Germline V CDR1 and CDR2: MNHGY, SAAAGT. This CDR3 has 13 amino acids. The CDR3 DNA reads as TGTGCCAGCAGTCGGGAAGGGCGGGAGACCCAGTACTTC. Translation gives CASSREGRETQYF.

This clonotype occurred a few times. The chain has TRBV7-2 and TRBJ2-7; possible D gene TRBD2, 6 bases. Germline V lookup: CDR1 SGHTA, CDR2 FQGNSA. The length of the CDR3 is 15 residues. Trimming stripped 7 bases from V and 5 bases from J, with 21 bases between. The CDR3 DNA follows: TGTGCCAGCACCGCTTGGGGGGAGGCCCACCACGAGCAGTACTTC. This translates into CASTAWGEAHHEQYF.

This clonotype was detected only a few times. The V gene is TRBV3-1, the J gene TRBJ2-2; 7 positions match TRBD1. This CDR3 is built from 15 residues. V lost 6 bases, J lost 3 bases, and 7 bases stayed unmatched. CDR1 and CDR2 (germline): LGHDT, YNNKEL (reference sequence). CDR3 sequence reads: CASSPWTGDTGELFF. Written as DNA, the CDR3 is TGTGCCAGCAGTCCTTGGACAGGAGACACCGGGGAGCTGTTTTTT.

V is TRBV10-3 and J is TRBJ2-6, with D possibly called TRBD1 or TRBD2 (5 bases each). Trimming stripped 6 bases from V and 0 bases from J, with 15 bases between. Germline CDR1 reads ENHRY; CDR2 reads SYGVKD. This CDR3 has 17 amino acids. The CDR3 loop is CAISNRGSSSGANVLTF. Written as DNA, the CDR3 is TGTGCCATCAGCAATCGGGGCTCGAGCTCTGGGGCCAACGTCCTGACTTTC.

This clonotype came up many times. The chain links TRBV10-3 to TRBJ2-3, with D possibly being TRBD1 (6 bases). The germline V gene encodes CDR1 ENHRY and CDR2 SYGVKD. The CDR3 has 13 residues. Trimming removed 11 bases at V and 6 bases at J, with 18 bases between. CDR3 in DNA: TGTGCCGCCCAAGGCTCAGGGGTCGATACGCAGTATTTT. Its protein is CAAQGSGVDTQYF.

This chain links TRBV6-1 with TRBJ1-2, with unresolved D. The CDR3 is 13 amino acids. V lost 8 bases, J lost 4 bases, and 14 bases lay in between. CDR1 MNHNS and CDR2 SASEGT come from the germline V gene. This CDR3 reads CASREHRLYGYTF. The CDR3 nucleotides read TGTGCCAGCCGCGAACATAGACTCTATGGCTACACCTTC.

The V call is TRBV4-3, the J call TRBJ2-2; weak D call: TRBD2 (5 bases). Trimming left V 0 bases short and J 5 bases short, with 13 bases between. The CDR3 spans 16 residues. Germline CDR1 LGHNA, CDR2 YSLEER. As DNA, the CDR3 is TGCGCCAGCAGCCAAGATATCGGGATCAAGACCGGGGAGCTGTTTTTT. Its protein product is CASSQDIGIKTGELFF.

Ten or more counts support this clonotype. The CDR3 here is CASSVEAYTGELFF. In DNA, the CDR3 is TGTGCCAGCAGCGTAGAAGCGTACACCGGGGAGCTGTTTTTT. The chain is built from TRBV9 and TRBJ2-2; D is unresolved. Trimming shortened V by 0 bases and J by 3 bases, and 6 bases separated the two germline ends. The CDR3 covers 14 residues. From germline, CDR1 is SGDLS and CDR2 YYNGEE.

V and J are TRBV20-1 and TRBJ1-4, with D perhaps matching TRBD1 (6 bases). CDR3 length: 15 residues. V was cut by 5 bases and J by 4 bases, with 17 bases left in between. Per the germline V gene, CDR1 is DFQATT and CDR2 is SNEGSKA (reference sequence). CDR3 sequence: CSASKQGWGNEKLFF. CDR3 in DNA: TGCAGTGCTTCAAAACAGGGCTGGGGTAATGAAAAACTGTTTTTT.

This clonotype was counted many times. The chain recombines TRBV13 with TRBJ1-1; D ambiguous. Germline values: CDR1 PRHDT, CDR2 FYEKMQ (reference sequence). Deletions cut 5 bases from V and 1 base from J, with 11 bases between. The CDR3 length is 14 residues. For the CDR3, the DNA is TGTGCCAGCAGCGCAGCGGGTCCGAACACTGAAGCTTTCTTT. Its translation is CASSAAGPNTEAFF.

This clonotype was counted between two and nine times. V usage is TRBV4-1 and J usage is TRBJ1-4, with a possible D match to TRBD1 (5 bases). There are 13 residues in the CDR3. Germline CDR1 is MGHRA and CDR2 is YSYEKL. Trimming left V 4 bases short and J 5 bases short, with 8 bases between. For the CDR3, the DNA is TGCGCCAGCAGCCGGCAGGGAAATGAAAAACTGTTTTTT. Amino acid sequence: CASSRQGNEKLFF.

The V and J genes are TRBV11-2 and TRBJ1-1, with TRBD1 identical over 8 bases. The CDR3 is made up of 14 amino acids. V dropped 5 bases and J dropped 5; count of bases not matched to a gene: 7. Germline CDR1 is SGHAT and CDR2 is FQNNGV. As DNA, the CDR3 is TGTGCCAGCAGCCAAGGGACAGGAATGACTGAAGCTTTCTTT. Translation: CASSQGTGMTEAFF. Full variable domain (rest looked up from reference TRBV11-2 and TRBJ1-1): EAGVAQSPRYKIIEKRQSVAFWCNPISGHATLYWYQQILGQGPKLLIQFQNNGVVDDSQLPKDRFSAERLKGVDSTLKIQPAKLEDSAVYLCASSQGTGMTEAFFGQGTRLTVV.

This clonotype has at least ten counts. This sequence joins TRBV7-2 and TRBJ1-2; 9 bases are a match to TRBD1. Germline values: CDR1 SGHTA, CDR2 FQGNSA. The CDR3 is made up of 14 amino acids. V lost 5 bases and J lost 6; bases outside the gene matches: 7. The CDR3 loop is CASSIGQGRDGYTF. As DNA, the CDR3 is TGTGCCAGCAGCATCGGACAGGGGAGGGATGGCTACACCTTC.

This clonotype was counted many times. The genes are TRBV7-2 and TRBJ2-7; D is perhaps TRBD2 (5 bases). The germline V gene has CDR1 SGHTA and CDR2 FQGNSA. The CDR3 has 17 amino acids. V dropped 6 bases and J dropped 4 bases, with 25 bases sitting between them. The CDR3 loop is CASSRGVVGDVGYEQYF. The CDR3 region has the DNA TGTGCCAGCAGTCGAGGCGTAGTCGGGGATGTGGGTTACGAGCAGTACTTC.

The CDR3 DNA sequence: TGTGCCTGGAGTGCAAACAGGGGGCTGGGCACTGAAGCTTTCTTT. It codes for CAWSANRGLGTEAFF. This chain links TRBV30 with TRBJ1-1, with 9 bases identical to TRBD1. Trimming took 1 base from V and 4 from J; bases not matched to a gene: 7. Germline V lookup: CDR1 GTSNPN, CDR2 SVGIG (reference sequence). The CDR3 runs to 15 residues.

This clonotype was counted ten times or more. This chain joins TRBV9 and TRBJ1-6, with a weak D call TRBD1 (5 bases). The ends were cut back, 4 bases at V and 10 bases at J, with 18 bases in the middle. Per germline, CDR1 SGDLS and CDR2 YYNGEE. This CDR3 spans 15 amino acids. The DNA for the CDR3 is TGTGCCAGCAGCCAAGATGAGGGTAGGGGCTCACCCCTCCACTTT. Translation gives CASSQDEGRGSPLHF.